Reported below is one TCR beta chain. The repertoire was sequenced with immunoSEQ multiplex PCR; TCRdb's copy has only in-frame clones and lacks some. The profile shows about 68,000 clones, around nine tenths of them singletons. The data stem from a study of chemoradiotherapy in HPV16-positive cancers. Unmatched junction bases numbered 4, after V lost 5 bases and J lost 1 base. CDR3 size: 15 residues. Looked up from germline, CDR1 is SNHLY and CDR2 is FYNNEI. The TCR originated in a human donor with HPV-associated anogenital cancer. The sample consisted of blood, taken from a patient who underwent chemoradiotherapy. The rearrangement links TRBV2 to TRBJ2-1, with 8 bases that match TRBD1. The CDR3 region has the DNA TGTGCCAGCAGTTTACAGGGGGGATCCTACAATGAGCAGTTCTTC. Amino acids: CASSLQGGSYNEQFF.